This T cell receptor beta chain was observed in a study of blood T cell repertoires in COVID-19 (dated by TCRdb to about 2020). In the study overall: Samples covering the acute and convalescent phases of COVID-19 were provided by collaborators in the United States, Italy and Spain. The prospective study material was composed of cDNA or gDNA derived from T cells, B-cell-depleted T cells, or PBMCs. Subjects who had been exposed to COVID-19, were actively infected with it, or had recovered from it provided the deeply sampled blood TCRbeta repertoires that made up the dataset. A freely available public database, intended as a resource for researchers studying the immune response to SARS-CoV-2, is where the repertoires were released. Samples were obtained from the ongoing ImmuneRACE study (first 160 participants) and from 950 to 1,500 subjects provided by 6 global collaborators. A de-identified subject ID, COVID-19 status, age in years and sex were almost always included in the sample metadata. Where available, HLA class I and class II types were obtained from metadata supplied by the sample provider rather than from assay-based typing. What the work shows at the level of the full study, not this receptor alone: Clinical and demographic metadata were provided uncurated, with the amount varying by source and participant.

Each collaborating institution followed its own protocols to collect whole blood in K2EDTA tubes. For TCRbeta analysis, collaborators shipped samples as frozen whole blood, isolated PBMCs, or DNA extracted from either of those sample types. TCRbeta CDR3 regions were amplified from genomic DNA using the immunoSEQ Assay, a bias-controlled multiplex PCR. The paper's processing steps were these. The number of nucleated cells in each sample was estimated from the amplification of reference gene primers within the assay. To quantify the absolute abundance of each unique TCRbeta CDR3 rearrangement, sequence reads were collapsed and filtered. For each sample, productive Simpson clonality was calculated by taking the square root of Simpson's diversity index across productive rearrangements. Entries here come from immuneACCESS through TCRdb and include only in-frame sequences with V and J called. Some clones fail to appear in such tables; in the studies checked, an unresolved V gene covers under half of the shortfall, and the cause of the remainder is unknown. Clone size and V and J calls were adopted from that table, with D and trimming inferred from the DNA. The sample table lists roughly 150,000 clones, more than 75% of them with a count of one. About 5% of the sample is in the top ten clones.

The table lists this clone with a count of one. What antigen it recognizes has not been identified. Per-base qualities were not stored, and no clone one base away is much larger. Measured from the cysteine to the phenylalanine, the CDR3 is 14 residues long. Of the read, only the CDR3 DNA is kept; its 42 bases are in frame from base 1. V and J lose 6 bases and 3 bases, and a span of 14 bases separates them. The germline V gene (reference sequence) provides CDR1 LNHDA and CDR2 SQIVND. Specimen: peripheral blood. The chain links TRBV19 with TRBJ1-2; 6 matching bases give a weak D call of TRBD1. The source is a woman aged 45-59 years with acute or convalescent COVID-19. The CDR3 has the sequence CASRSGGQDYGYTF. The DNA sequence reads TGTGCCAGTAGAAGCGGGGGGCAGGACTATGGCTACACCTTC.